This T cell receptor beta chain derives from a study of cytomegalovirus exposure and HLA in healthy donors. Study details: Some 200 million T cells yielded 90 million to 130 million unique TCR beta sequences in earlier analysis. Study results and caveats: Analyses of presence and absence presupposed an approximately uniform sequencing depth across donors. A missense DCLRE1C variant was associated with V- and J-gene trimming of TCR beta chains in a later analysis, and an independent cohort replicated the association.

Points on this clone: The antigen is undetermined.

This CDR3 has 14 amino acids. PCR involved 60 Vbeta and 13 Jbeta primers. Here immunoSEQ multiplex PCR was the method, and the copy in TCRdb shows in-frame clones only, minus some. The sample has about 200,000 clones, roughly 80% seen once. This clonotype originated in a woman aged 25-40 years in good health and CMV-seronegative. The material sequenced was PBMCs. This rearrangement joins TRBV21-1 to TRBJ2-7; the table's TRBD1 call for D was not verified on the DNA. TRBV21-1 is given as a pseudogene. CDR3 residues: CASHSRTGGHEQYF. The DNA of the CDR3 is TGTGCCAGCCACAGCCGTACAGGGGGCCACGAGCAGTACTTC.